This T cell receptor beta chain was sequenced in a study of blood T cells in healthy people across ages. About the study: Using template switching, researchers captured about one barcoded beta molecule for each two T cells.

PCR was performed a second time for roughly 7 to 12 cycles using a sample-barcoded 5' primer and a J-beta primer mix. TCRdb analysed the 5' RACE reads with MiXCR anew, one entry per CDR3 protein. The repertoire consists of over 950,000 distinct CDR3 sequences, with 35% to 40% occurring once and the leading ten covering around 14%. V was shortened by 5 bases and J by 5 bases, with 11 bases between the two germline ends. CDR1 is SGHTA, CDR2 FQGNSA, per germline. The CDR3 runs 13 residues. They isolated at least 6 million PBMCs from each sample. This rearrangement joins TRBV7-2 to TRBJ2-3, with D perhaps matching TRBD1 (6 bases). Sample: blood. This clonotype originated in a man aged 18 to 29 in good health. The CDR3 sequence: CASSKSGEDTQYF. DNA of the CDR3: TGTGCCAGCAGCAAATCAGGGGAAGATACGCAGTATTTT.